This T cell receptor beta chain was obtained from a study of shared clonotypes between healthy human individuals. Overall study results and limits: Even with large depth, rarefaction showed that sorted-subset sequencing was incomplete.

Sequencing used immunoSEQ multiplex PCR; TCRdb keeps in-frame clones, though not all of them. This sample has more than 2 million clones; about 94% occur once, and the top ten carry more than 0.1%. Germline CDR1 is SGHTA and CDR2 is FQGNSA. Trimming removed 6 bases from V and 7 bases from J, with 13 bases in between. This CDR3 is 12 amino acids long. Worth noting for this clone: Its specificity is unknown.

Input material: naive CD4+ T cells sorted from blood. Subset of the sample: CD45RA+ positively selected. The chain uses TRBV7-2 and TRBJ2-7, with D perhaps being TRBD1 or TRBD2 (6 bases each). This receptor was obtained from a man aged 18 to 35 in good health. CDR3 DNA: TGTGCCAGCAGACGCCAAGGGGGGGAGCAGTACTTC. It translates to CASRRQGGEQYF. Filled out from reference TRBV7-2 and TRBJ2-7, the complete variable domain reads GAGVSQSPSNKVTEKGKDVELRCDPISGHTALYWYRQSLGQGLEFLIYFQGNSAPDKSGLPSDRFSAERTGGSVSTLTIQRTQQEDSAVYLCASRRQGGEQYFGPGTRLTVT.